This T cell receptor beta chain was recovered during a study of T cell responses to AZD1222 COVID-19 vaccine. Study context: It was second doses at about 4 or about 12 weeks that were pooled. General study points: Nearly half of spike-specific TCRs reportedly target unmutated variant regions. Of the AZD1222 recipients, only five to seven were seropositive at baseline.

A note on this clone: Its antigen is unknown.

This CDR3 has 14 residues. Germline V gives CDR1 MNHEY, CDR2 SVGAGI. V gave up 6 bases and J gave up 4 bases; unmatched junction bases: 6. TCRdb's copy holds only in-frame clones and misses some; the assay was immunoSEQ multiplex PCR. The sample shows some 95,000 clones, about 89% of them seen only once. The gene calls are TRBV6-5 and TRBJ1-3; 7 bases line up with TRBD1. The sequences come from peripheral blood, collected on day 0 of AZD1222 vaccination. The source of this sequence is an adult in good health. DNA of the CDR3: TGTGCCAGCAGACCGACAGGGATCGGAAACACCATATATTTT. It specifies CASRPTGIGNTIYF.